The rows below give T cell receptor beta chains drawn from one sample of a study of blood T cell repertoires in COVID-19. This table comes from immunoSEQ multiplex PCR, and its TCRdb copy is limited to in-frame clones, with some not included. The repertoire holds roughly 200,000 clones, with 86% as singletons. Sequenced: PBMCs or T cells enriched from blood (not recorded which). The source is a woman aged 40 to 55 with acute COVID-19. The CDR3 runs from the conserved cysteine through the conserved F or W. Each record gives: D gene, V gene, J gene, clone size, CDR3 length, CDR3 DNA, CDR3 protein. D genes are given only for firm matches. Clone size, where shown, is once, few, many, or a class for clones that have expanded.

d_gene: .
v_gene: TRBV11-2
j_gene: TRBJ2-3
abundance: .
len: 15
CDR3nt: TGTGCCAGCAGCCTACAAGGGGGAGGGGTAGATACGCAGTATTTT
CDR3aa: CASSLQGGGVDTQYF

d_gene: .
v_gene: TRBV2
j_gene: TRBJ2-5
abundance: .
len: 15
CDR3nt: TGTGCCAGCAGTGATCCGGGGGTAATCCAAGAGACCCAGTACTTC
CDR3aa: CASSDPGVIQETQYF

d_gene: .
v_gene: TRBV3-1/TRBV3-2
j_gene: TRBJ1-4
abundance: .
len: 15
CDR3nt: TGTGCCAGCAGCCAACCCACGGACAGCAATGAAAAACTGTTTTTT
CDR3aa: CASSQPTDSNEKLFF

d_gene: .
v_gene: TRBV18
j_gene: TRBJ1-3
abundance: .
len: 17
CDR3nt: TGTGCCAGCTCACCCCCGACACAATACCCCTCTGGAAACACCATATATTTT
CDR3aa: CASSPPTQYPSGNTIYF

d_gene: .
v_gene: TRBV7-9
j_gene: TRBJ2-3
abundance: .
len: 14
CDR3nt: TGTGCCAGCAGCTTAGGGGCCCCCACAGATACGCAGTATTTT
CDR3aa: CASSLGAPTDTQYF

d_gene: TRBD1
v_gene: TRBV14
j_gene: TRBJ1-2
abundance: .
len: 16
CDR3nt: TGTGCCAGCAGCCAAGATCGGGCAGGGGGACCCTATGGCTACACCTTC
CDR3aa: CASSQDRAGGPYGYTF

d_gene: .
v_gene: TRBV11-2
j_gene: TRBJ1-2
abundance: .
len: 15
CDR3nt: TGTGCCAGCAGCTTAGATGGGCGAGCAGGGGTTGGCTACACCTTC
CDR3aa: CASSLDGRAGVGYTF

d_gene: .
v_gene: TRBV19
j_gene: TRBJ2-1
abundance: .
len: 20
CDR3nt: TGTGCCAGTAGGTCGACAGCGCCAGAGTTTAAGGGTTCTGGTAGCAATGAGCAGTTCTTC
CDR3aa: CASRSTAPEFKGSGSNEQFF

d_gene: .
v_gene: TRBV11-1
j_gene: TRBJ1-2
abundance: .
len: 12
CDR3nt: TGTGCCAGCAGCTTATTCGGCAGGTCATACACCTTC
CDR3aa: CASSLFGRSYTF

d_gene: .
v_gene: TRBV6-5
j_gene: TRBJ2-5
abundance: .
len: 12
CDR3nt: TGTGCCAGCAGCCAGGCCCGGGAGACCCAGTACTTC
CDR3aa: CASSQARETQYF

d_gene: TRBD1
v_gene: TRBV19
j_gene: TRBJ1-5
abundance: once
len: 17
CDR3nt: TGTGCCAGTAGGGCGAAAAGGACAGGGAACAGCAATCAGCCCCAGCATTTT
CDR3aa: CASRAKRTGNSNQPQHF

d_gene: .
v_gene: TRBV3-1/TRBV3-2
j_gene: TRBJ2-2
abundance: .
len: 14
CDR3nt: TGTGCCAGCAGCCAGAGCCCTAACACCGGGGAGCTGTTTTTT
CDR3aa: CASSQSPNTGELFF

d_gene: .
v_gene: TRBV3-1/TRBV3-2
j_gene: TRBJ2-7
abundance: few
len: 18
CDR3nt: TGTGCCAGCAGCCAACCATCTACGGGGGGCGTACACTCCTACGAGCAGTACTTC
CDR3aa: CASSQPSTGGVHSYEQYF

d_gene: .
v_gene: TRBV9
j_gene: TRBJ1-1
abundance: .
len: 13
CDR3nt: TGTGCCAGCAGCGCCCCCGGGGGCACTGAAGCTTTCTTT
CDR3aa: CASSAPGGTEAFF

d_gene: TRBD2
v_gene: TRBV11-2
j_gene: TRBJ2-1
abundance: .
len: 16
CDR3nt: TGTGCCAGCAGCGCGAACTTAGCGGGGGGTTACAATGAGCAGTTCTTC
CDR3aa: CASSANLAGGYNEQFF

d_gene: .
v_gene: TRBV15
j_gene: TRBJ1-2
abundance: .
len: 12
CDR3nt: TGTGCCACCAGTTGGGGGGGCGATGGCTACACCTTC
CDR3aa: CATSWGGDGYTF

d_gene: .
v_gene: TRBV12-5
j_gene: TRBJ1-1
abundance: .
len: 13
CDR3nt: TGTGCTAGTGCGGGGAGGCTAGTCTCTGAAGCTTTCTTT
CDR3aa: CASAGRLVSEAFF